This T cell receptor (beta chain) came from a study of blood T cell repertoires in COVID-19. Authors' processing steps: Reference gene primers were amplified, and this amplification served to estimate nucleated cell counts. Assay used: immunoSEQ multiplex PCR; TCRdb lists only in-frame clones, some missing. Clone size and V and J calls were adopted from that table, with D and trimming inferred from the DNA. This table has over 350,000 clones, approximately 90% appearing once. The V gene's germline CDR1 is LGHNA and CDR2 YNFKEQ. Trimming cost V 0 bases and J 8 bases; bases outside gene matches: 2. CDR3 length: 13 residues.

The chain uses TRBV4-2 and TRBJ2-3; 7 bases match TRBD2. Sequenced input: PBMCs or T cells enriched from blood (not recorded which). This receptor was obtained from a woman aged 18-35 years who had recovered from COVID-19. The CDR3 DNA reads TGTGCCAGCAGCCAAGAATGGGGGGGTACGCAGTATTTT. Its protein is CASSQEWGGTQYF.